Sequencing of this T cell receptor (beta chain) was carried out in a study of blood T cell repertoires in COVID-19. Across the study: Some COVID-19 samples were acute and others convalescent; all came from the United States, Italy and Spain. PBMCs, B-cell-depleted T cells, or T cells were the source of the cDNA or gDNA that made up the material.

With 3 bases clipped from V and 6 bases from J, the junction kept 9 bases outside the gene matches. The CDR3 has 16 amino acids. Looked up from germline, CDR1 is LNHDA and CDR2 is SQIVND (reference sequence). In the study's own analysis: The assay estimated nucleated cells by amplifying reference gene primers. Repertoires were generated with immunoSEQ multiplex PCR, while TCRdb's copy carries only in-frame clones and drops some. V and J calls and clone size are as listed in that table; D and trimming were resolved from the DNA. The data contain some 120,000 clones, around 89% of them seen just once; the ten biggest clones take up approximately 1.5%.

The clonotype originates from a human donor in a cohort sampled during active COVID-19. V is TRBV19 and J is TRBJ2-1; 9 bases agree with TRBD2. Sequencing used peripheral blood. The CDR3 nucleotides read TGTGCCAGTAGTATTGATTTAGCGGGGGCCTTCAATGAGCAGTTCTTC. Translated: CASSIDLAGAFNEQFF.